The clone carrying this TCR beta chain appeared many times. As yet, its antigen is unknown. The data were taken from a study of T cells in Graves' hyperthyroidism and ophthalmopathy. Background on the study: Prior to any treatment, at the point of initial diagnosis, peripheral blood was collected.

From RNA transcripts, TCR beta CDR3 regions were amplified. The HTBI primer set drove a first-round RT-PCR of the TCR CDR3. TCRdb reprocessed the multiplex PCR reads with MiXCR, giving one entry per CDR3 protein. Among about 500,000 distinct CDR3 sequences listed, over 15% were seen once. Overall study results and limits: In the analysis, a 13 V-J model separated ophthalmopathy from stable hyperthyroidism. Blood also showed most of the thyroid clonotypes that were expanded above 0.001. A median about 6 months before onset, the model predicted ophthalmopathy.

This CDR3 has 13 amino acids. With V trimmed by 8 bases and J by 5 bases, 8 bases remained unmatched. The germline V gene encodes CDR1 MDHEN and CDR2 SYDVKM. This TCR came from a woman aged 18-29 years with Graves' ophthalmopathy. The chain combines TRBV28 with TRBJ1-1; TRBD1 matches at 7 bases. The sample comprised blood. In DNA, the CDR3 is TGTGCCAGCGGTGACAGGGAAGAGACTGAAGCTTTCTTT. This codes for CASGDREETEAFF.